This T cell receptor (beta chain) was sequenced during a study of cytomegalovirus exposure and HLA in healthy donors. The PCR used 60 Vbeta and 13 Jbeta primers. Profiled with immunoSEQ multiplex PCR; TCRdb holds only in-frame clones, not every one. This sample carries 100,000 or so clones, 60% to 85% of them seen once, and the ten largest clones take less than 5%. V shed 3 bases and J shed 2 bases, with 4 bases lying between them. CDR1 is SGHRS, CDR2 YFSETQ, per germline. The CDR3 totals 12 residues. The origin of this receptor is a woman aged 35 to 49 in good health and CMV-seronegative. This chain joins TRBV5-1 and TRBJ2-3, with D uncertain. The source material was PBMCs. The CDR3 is CASSSTTDTQYF. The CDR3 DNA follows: TGCGCCAGCAGCTCTACCACAGATACGCAGTATTTT.